This T cell receptor beta chain is drawn from a study of T-cell memory formation after mild COVID-19. Whole-study context: The TCR clusters were mostly specific to one donor.

There are a few counts of this clonotype. TCRdb independently ran MiXCR on the 5' RACE reads; one entry per CDR3 protein. The data hold tens of thousands of distinct CDR3 sequences, with approximately 6.8% observed a single time. The V end lost 8 bases, the J end lost 1 base, and 11 bases lay between the germline ends. From germline, CDR1 is MNHEY and CDR2 SVGAGI. The CDR3 sequence is 14 residues long. Specimen: PBMCs or a T cell subset sorted from them (not recorded which). The clonotype was recovered from a man younger than 35 who had mild COVID-19 (a few samples of this study predate the infection). Cell type and time point are not known. The chain recombines TRBV6-5 with TRBJ2-2; D is perhaps TRBD1 (7 bases). The CDR3 DNA is TGTGCCAGCCGGGGGACAGTGAACACCGGGGAGCTGTTTTTT. Residues: CASRGTVNTGELFF.